This T cell receptor (beta chain) was sequenced in a study of blood T cell repertoires in COVID-19. This CDR3 comprises 17 residues. V lost 0 bases and J 4 bases, leaving 17 bases between the germline ends. CDR1 SGHRS and CDR2 YFSETQ come from the germline V gene. Clones were read by immunoSEQ multiplex PCR, and TCRdb kept only the in-frame ones, dropping some. Among under 250,000 clones listed, 82% were seen once. Specimen: peripheral blood. The genes are TRBV5-1 and TRBJ2-1, with a tentative D call TRBD2 (6 bases). This TCR came from a woman aged 18-30 years with acute or convalescent COVID-19. The CDR3 bases are TGCGCCAGCAGCTTGGCTAGCGTTCCCAATTTATACAATGAGCAGTTCTTC. Encoded protein: CASSLASVPNLYNEQFF.